This T cell receptor beta chain was profiled in a study of human T cells and chemical hapten exposure. V shed 3 bases and J shed 3 bases, with 6 bases lying between them. The germline gives CDR1 SNHLY, CDR2 FYNNEI. CDR3 length: 12 residues. Many counts were recorded for this clonotype. Original processing notes: With a range of roughly 23,224 to 690,600, the median per sample was roughly 91,000 TCRs. TCRdb redid the calling of the RACE reads with MiXCR, one entry per CDR3 protein. TCRdb, rather than the study authors, made the V and J calls. The table lists approximately 97,000 distinct CDR3 sequences, 8.5% to 9% of them singletons. Time point here: healthy volunteer bleed at 2 weeks. Total RNA came from unfractionated whole blood.

Specimen: whole blood. The chain is built from TRBV2 and TRBJ2-7; D gene ambiguous. The receptor comes from a female donor in good health. Some clones in this sample may be carry-over from other donors' samples. In DNA, the CDR3 is TGTGCCAGCAGTGAGGACGGCTACGAGCAGTACTTC. As protein: CASSEDGYEQYF.